One sample yielded the 6 T cell receptor beta chains listed below, sequenced in a study of cytomegalovirus exposure and HLA in healthy donors. PCR primers comprised 60 Vbeta and 13 Jbeta primers. Some clones are missing from TCRdb's copy, which holds only in-frame ones; the method was immunoSEQ multiplex PCR. The sample shows approximately 210,000 clones, more than 70% of them seen only once. The source material was PBMCs. The receptors shown here come from a woman between 40 and 55 years old in good health and CMV-seronegative.

CDR3 DNA sequence: TGTGCCAGTGGGGGACTTAACTATGGCTACACCTTC. This gives the protein CASGGLNYGYTF. The chain carries TRBV27 and TRBJ1-2; D is possibly TRBD1 (5 bases). The CDR3 runs 12 residues. The V end was cut by 9 bases, the J end by 1 base, with 9 bases between. Germline V gene sequence: CDR1 MNHEY, CDR2 SMNVEV (reference sequence).

The chain links TRBV7-2 to TRBJ2-7; D not resolved. The CDR3 covers 12 residues. CDR1 is SGHTA, CDR2 FQGNSA, per germline. V was shortened by 2 bases and J by 2 bases, with 4 bases between the two germline ends. The CDR3 region is CASSLSPYEQYF. CDR3 in DNA: TGTGCCAGCAGCTTAAGCCCCTACGAGCAGTACTTC.

The genes are TRBV5-5 and TRBJ1-1, with a possible D match to TRBD1 (6 bases). The CDR3 is made up of 13 amino acids. Germline lookup yields CDR1 SGHKS and CDR2 YYEKEE (reference sequence). V was pared by 4 bases and J by 1 base, with 8 bases between. The chain's CDR3 is CASSQGQNTEAFF. The CDR3 bases are TGTGCCAGCAGCCAGGGACAGAACACTGAAGCTTTCTTT.

The CDR3 region has the DNA TGTGCCAGCAGCGTAGCCTTACCGGGACTCCAATACGAGCAGTACGTC. It yields the protein CASSVALPGLQYEQYV. V and J are TRBV9 and TRBJ2-7; tentative D call: TRBD2 (6 bases). CDR3 length: 16 amino acids. Trimming stripped 0 bases from V and 4 bases from J, with 17 bases between. CDR1 is SGDLS, CDR2 YYNGEE, per germline.

A few counts support this clone. This chain links TRBV5-1 with TRBJ1-2; 8 bases align to TRBD1. The junction had 7 bases not matched to a gene; V was cut back by 0 bases and J by 0 bases. CDR3 size: 17 residues. The V gene's germline CDR1 is SGHRS and CDR2 YFSETQ. The CDR3 is CASSLAGTGYSNYGYTF. The CDR3 region has the DNA TGCGCCAGCAGCTTGGCCGGGACAGGCTACTCTAACTATGGCTACACCTTC.

The rearrangement links TRBV7-9 to TRBJ1-5, with a possible D match to TRBD1 (6 bases). V lost 1 base and J lost 2, with 9 bases in between. The CDR3 contains 15 residues. CDR1 and CDR2 from the germline V gene are SEHNR and FQNEAQ (reference sequence). The CDR3 spells CASSLVGGGNQPQHF. In DNA form, the CDR3 reads TGTGCCAGCAGCTTAGTAGGGGGTGGCAATCAGCCCCAGCATTTT.